This T cell receptor beta chain was found in a study of cytomegalovirus exposure and HLA in healthy donors. Study-wide findings and caveats: Further analysis, carried out later, found HLA-associated TCR beta chains more clonally expanded than equally common other chains. The authors judged a highly shared variant cluster likely a sequencing artifact.

Trimming cost V 5 bases and J 3 bases; bases outside gene matches: 2. Germline lookup yields CDR1 MNHNY and CDR2 SVGAGI (reference sequence). The CDR3 covers 14 residues. About this clone itself: Its antigen remains unidentified.

Primers included in the PCR were 60 Vbeta and 13 Jbeta primers. Sequenced by immunoSEQ multiplex PCR; TCRdb stores in-frame clones only, minus some. The repertoire consists of fewer than 250,000 clones, with over 60% occurring once and the leading ten covering about 5%. The sequencing input was PBMCs. The J gene is TRBJ1-2, the V gene TRBV6-6; 11 nucleotides line up with TRBD1. This TCR was sampled from a man aged 25 to 45 in good health and CMV-seropositive. This CDR3 is CASSRTGGDYGYTF. In DNA form, the CDR3 reads TGTGCCAGCAGTCGGACAGGGGGCGACTATGGCTACACCTTC.